The entry below gives a single T cell receptor (beta chain) sequence along with its context. The antigen it recognizes is unknown. Base qualities are not recorded, but no much larger clone differs from it by a single base. The method behind the library was the immunoSEQ multiplex PCR assay. This is the immuneACCESS table as TCRdb keeps it, with only in-frame sequences that have V and J called. A part of the clones is gone; compared with another copy, unresolved V genes explain less than half, and the rest is unexplained. For this sample the table gives 90,000 or so clones, of which roughly 91% were detected only once. The top ten clones comprise over 8.5% of the sample. These data belong to a study of control samples from healthy donors and cancer patients (dated by TCRdb to 2020 to 2022). Its CDR3 holds 14 amino acids, cysteine through phenylalanine. Of all the DNA, just the CDR3 is kept, 42 bases in frame from base 1. Via the germline V gene (reference sequence), CDR1 is GTSNPN and CDR2 SVGIG. Trimming costs V 0 bases and J 2 bases, and their ends lie 8 bases apart.

Sequenced: PBMCs. This chain joins TRBV30 to TRBJ2-1, with a tentative D gene TRBD2 over 5 matching bases. This TCR was recovered from a woman between 45 and 65 years old with colorectal cancer. The bases read TGTGCCTGGAGTGTACGGGGAGCCTACAATGAGCAGTTCTTC. This gives the protein CAWSVRGAYNEQFF.